Below are 9 T cell receptor beta chains sequenced from a single sample in a study of T cells in Graves' hyperthyroidism and ophthalmopathy. RNA transcripts provided the source from which TCR beta CDR3 regions were amplified. Researchers ran a first-round RT-PCR on the TCR CDR3 using the HTBI primer set. TCRdb passed the multiplex PCR reads through MiXCR, listing each CDR3 protein once. This sample has hundreds of thousands of distinct CDR3 sequences; around 15% occur once, and the top ten carry around 9.6%. What was sequenced was blood. The receptors originated from a woman younger than 35 with Graves' hyperthyroidism.

This clonotype has ten or more counts. The genes are TRBV2 and TRBJ2-7; 7 nucleotides agree with TRBD1. The V segment lost 0 bases and the J segment 2 bases; nucleotides outside the gene matches: 7. Germline CDR1 and CDR2: SNHLY and FYNNEI. This CDR3 region has 16 residues. In nucleotides, the CDR3 is TGTGCCAGCAGTGAAGCAGGTGGGACAGTAACCTACGAGCAGTACTTC. Amino acids: CASSEAGGTVTYEQYF.

This chain connects TRBV20-1 to TRBJ1-2; TRBD1 agrees at 8 bases. The CDR3 is made up of 13 amino acids. Trimming cost V 3 bases and J 7 bases; bases outside gene matches: 7. Looked up from germline, CDR1 is DFQATT and CDR2 is SNEGSKA (reference sequence). CDR3 sequence: CSARPDRASGYTF. The CDR3 coding sequence is TGCAGTGCTAGGCCGGACAGGGCCAGTGGCTACACCTTC.

The chain employs TRBV19 and TRBJ2-7; weak D call: TRBD2 (6 bases). CDR3 size: 14 residues. Germline CDR1 is LNHDA and CDR2 is SQIVND (reference sequence). V was cut by 5 bases and J by 4 bases, with 15 bases left in between. The CDR3: CASSSGTVMYEQYF. In DNA, the CDR3 is TGTGCCAGTAGTTCCGGGACTGTCATGTACGAGCAGTACTTC.

The chain joins TRBV20-1 to TRBJ2-7; D possibly corresponds to TRBD2 (7 bases). This CDR3 is 15 amino acids long. Germline CDR1 DFQATT, CDR2 SNEGSKA (reference sequence). Trimming took off 0 bases at V and 3 bases at J, with 15 bases between the two ends. The CDR3 DNA follows: TGCAGTGCTAGAGACCCACGGGGGGCCCACTACGAGCAGTACTTC. Translated, it gives CSARDPRGAHYEQYF.

This clonotype has ten or more counts. The chain links TRBV18 to TRBJ2-7; D remains ambiguous. Trimming left V 2 bases short and J 2 bases short, with 7 bases between. From germline, CDR1 is KGHSH and CDR2 LQKENI. The CDR3 is made up of 13 amino acids. CDR3 loop: CASSPSSTYEQYF. For the CDR3, the DNA is TGTGCCAGCTCACCATCCAGCACCTACGAGCAGTACTTC.

This clonotype was picked up many times. This rearrangement joins TRBV30 to TRBJ2-7; D gene unclear. The CDR3 contains 17 residues. V lost 0 bases and J 0 bases, leaving 18 bases between the germline ends. The germline CDR1 and CDR2 sequences are GTSNPN and SVGIG (reference sequence). In nucleotides, the CDR3 is TGTGCCTGGAGTGTAGGGTATAGAGGACCAAGCTCCTACGAGCAGTACTTC. Its protein is CAWSVGYRGPSSYEQYF. Supplemented by reference TRBV30 and TRBJ2-7, the full variable domain reads SQTIHQWPATLVQPVGSPLSLECTVEGTSNPNLYWYRQAAGRGLQLLFYSVGIGQISSEVPQNLSASRPQDRQFILSSKKLLLSDSGFYLCAWSVGYRGPSSYEQYFGPGTRLTVT.

This clonotype occurred a few times. CDR3 in amino acids: CASGIGQGSYEQYF. The CDR3 DNA reads TGTGCCAGCGGGATCGGCCAGGGGTCCTACGAGCAGTACTTC. The chain links TRBV7-9 to TRBJ2-7, with D possibly matching TRBD1 (6 bases). Germline V gene lookup returns CDR1 SEHNR and CDR2 FQNEAQ (reference sequence). V shed 8 bases and J shed 1 base, with 15 bases lying between them. This CDR3 spans 14 amino acids.

This clonotype occurred many times. The rearrangement joins TRBV12-3 or TRBV12-4 to TRBJ2-1; D possibly uses TRBD1 or TRBD2 (5 bases each). The CDR3 extends over 15 amino acids. Deletions cut 5 bases from V and 1 base from J, with 12 bases between. The CDR3 region is CASSPNGGSYNEQFF. DNA of the CDR3: TGTGCCAGCAGTCCCAATGGGGGATCCTACAATGAGCAGTTCTTC.

V is TRBV7-2 and J is TRBJ2-2; TRBD2 agrees at 10 bases. This CDR3 is 19 amino acids long. CDR1 and CDR2 from the germline V gene are SGHTA and FQGNSA. V gave up 2 bases and J gave up 5 bases; unmatched junction bases: 14. The CDR3 region has the DNA TGTGCCAGCAGCTTATCCCCTAGGATAGCGGGAGGTGGTACCGGGGAGCTGTTTTTT. As protein: CASSLSPRIAGGGTGELFF.